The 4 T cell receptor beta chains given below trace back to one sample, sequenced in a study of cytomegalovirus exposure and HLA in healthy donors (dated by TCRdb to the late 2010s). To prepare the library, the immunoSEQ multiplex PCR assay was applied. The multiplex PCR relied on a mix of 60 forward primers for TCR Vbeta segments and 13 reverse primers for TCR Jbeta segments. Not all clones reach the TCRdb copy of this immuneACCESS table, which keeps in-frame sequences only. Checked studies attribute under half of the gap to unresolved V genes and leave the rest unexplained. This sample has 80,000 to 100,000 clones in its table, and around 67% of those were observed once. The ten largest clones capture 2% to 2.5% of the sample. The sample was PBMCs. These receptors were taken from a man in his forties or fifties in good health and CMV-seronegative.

The CDR3 sequence: CASSPPSGFHEQFF. DNA of the CDR3: TGTGCCAGCTCACCACCGTCAGGGTTCCATGAGCAGTTCTTC. The V gene is TRBV18, the J gene TRBJ2-1; perhaps TRBD1 as D (5 bases). CDR1 KGHSH and CDR2 LQKENI come from the germline V gene. V gave up 0 bases and J gave up 8 bases, with 11 bases separating them. This CDR3 comprises 14 residues.

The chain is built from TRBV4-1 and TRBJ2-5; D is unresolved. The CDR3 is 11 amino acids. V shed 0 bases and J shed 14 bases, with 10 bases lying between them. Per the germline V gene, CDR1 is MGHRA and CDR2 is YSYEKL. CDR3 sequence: CASSQDSVRYF. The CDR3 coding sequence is TGCGCCAGCAGCCAAGACAGCGTTCGATACTTC.

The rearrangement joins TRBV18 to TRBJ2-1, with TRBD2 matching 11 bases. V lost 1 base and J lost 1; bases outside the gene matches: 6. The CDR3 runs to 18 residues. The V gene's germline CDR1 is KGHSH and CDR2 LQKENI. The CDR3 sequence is CASSPLPGTSGSYNEQFF. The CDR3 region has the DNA TGTGCCAGCTCACCACTTCCCGGGACTAGCGGATCCTACAATGAGCAGTTCTTC.

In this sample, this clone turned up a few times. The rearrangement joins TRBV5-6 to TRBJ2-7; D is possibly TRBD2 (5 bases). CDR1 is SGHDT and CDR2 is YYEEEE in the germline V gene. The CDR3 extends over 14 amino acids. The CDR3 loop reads CGSRRGIGLYEQYF. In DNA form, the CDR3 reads TGTGGGTCGCGACGGGGAATTGGTCTCTACGAGCAGTACTTC.